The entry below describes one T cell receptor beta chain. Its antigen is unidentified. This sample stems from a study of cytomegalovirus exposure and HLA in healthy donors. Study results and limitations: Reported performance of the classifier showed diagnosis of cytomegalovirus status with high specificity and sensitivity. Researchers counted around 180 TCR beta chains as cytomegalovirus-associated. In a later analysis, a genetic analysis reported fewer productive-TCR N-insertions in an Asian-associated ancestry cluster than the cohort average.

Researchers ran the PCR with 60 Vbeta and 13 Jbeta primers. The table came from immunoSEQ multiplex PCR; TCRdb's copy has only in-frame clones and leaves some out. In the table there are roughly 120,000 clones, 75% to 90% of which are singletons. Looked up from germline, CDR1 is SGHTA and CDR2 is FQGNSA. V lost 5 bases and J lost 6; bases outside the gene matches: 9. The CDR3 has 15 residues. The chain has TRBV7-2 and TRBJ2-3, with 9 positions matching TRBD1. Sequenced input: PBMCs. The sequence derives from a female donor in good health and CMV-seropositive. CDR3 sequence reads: CASSLMPGQGDTQYF. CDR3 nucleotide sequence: TGTGCCAGCAGCCTTATGCCGGGACAGGGTGATACGCAGTATTTT.